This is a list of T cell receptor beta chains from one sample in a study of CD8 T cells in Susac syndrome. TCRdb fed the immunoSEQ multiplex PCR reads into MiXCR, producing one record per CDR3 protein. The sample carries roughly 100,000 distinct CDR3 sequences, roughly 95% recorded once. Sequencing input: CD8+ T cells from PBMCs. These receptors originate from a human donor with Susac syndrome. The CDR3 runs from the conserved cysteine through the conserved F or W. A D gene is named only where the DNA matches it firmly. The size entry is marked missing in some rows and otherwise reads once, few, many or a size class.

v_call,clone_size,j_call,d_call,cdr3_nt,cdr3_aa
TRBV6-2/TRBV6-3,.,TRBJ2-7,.,TGTGCCAGCAGTTGGGGACCGGATTACGAGCAGTACTTC,CASSWGPDYEQYF
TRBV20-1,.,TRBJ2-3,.,TGCAGTGCCCCAGGAAACGTTCCAGATACGCAGTATTTT,CSAPGNVPDTQYF
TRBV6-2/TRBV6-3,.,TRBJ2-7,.,TGTGCCAGCAGTAATCTCCTAGCTTCGGGCTACGAGCAGTACTTC,CASSNLLASGYEQYF
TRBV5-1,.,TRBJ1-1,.,TGCGCCAGCAGCCCGGACAGACCGGAGACTGAAGCTTTCTTT,CASSPDRPETEAFF
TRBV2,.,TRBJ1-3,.,TGTGCCAGCAGTGAAGTATCGACAGCTAGAGTTGGAAACACCATATATTTT,CASSEVSTARVGNTIYF
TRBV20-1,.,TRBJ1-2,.,TGCAGTGCTACCCCCATCGATATGTCTAACTATGGCTACACCTTC,CSATPIDMSNYGYTF
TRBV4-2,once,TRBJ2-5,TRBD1,TGTGCCAGCAGCCAAGATGGGTCTCTAAGGGGGCGCGGGGAGACCCAGTACTTC,CASSQDGSLRGRGETQYF
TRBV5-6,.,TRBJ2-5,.,TGTGCCAGCACCTCGGGGCGCGTAGTGCAGACCCAGTACTTC,CASTSGRVVQTQYF
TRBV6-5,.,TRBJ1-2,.,TGTGCCAGCAGGGAGACGGAGGAGTACACCTTC,CASRETEEYTF
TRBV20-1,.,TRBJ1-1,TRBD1,TGCAGTGCTAGAGAAACGGACAGGGGCCGAGTTGAAGCTTTCTTT,CSARETDRGRVEAFF
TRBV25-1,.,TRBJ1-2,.,TGTGCCAGCAGTGAATATGGGGCGGCGAACTATGGCTACACCTTC,CASSEYGAANYGYTF
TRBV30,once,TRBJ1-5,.,TGTGCCTGGAGTTACCCTCAAGGGCCCCAGCATTTT,CAWSYPQGPQHF
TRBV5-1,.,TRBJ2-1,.,TGCGCCAGCAGCTTGGCTTACAGGGACAATGAGCAGTTCTTC,CASSLAYRDNEQFF